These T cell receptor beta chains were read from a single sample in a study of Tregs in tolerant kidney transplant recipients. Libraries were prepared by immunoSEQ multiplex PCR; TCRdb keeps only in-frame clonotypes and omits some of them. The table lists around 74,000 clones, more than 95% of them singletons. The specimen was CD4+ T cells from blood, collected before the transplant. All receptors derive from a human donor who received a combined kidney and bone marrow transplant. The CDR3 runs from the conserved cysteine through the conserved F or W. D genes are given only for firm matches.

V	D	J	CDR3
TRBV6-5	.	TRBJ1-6	CASSYSEGPVSPLHF
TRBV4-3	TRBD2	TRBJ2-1	CASSQRTSGGYNEQFF
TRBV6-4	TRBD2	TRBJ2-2	CASSRLAGNTGELFF
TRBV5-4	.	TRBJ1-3	CASSLQGYGNTIYF
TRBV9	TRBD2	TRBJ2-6	CASSTRTSGEVPGANVLTF
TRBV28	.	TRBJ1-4	CASSAPTGTTNEKLFF
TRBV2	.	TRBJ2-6	CASSVRGSRTNVLTF
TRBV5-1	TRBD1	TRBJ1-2	CASGLAGTGGYTF
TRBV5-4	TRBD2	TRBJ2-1	CASSSRLAGGGDEQFF
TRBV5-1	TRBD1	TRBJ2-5	CASSRGQGAQETQYF
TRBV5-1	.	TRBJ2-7	CASSLSGPYEQYF
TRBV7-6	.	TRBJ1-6	CASSLGRDRGSPLHF
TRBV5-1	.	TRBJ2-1	CASSLRRNEQFF
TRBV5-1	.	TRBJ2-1	CASSFSSPYNEQFF
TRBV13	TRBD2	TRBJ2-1	CASSPPAGEPYNEQFF
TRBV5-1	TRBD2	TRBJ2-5	CASSLPTLGLAGGETQYF
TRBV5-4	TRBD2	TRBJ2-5	CASSSRLAGPGETQYF
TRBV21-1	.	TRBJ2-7	CASSRRTYEQYF
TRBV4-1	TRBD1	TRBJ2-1	CASSQAPGQAGDEQFF
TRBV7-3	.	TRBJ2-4	CASSLTRGAKNIQYF
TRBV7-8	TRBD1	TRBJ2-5	CASSDRGELETQYF
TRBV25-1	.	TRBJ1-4	CASRVEGRYEKLFF
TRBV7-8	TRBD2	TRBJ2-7	CASSFLSGRGYEQYF
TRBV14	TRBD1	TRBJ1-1	CASSQGQGVAFF
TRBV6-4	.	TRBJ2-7	CASRAYEQYF
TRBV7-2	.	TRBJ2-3	CASSSHSGTQYF
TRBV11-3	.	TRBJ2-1	CASSLDSGVKNNEQFF
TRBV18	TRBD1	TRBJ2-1	CASSPRQGAYNEQFF
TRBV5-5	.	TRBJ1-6	CASSYAPGQNNSPLHF
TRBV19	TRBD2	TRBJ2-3	CASSTRRTSGTSTDTQYF
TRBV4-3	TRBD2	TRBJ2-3	CASSQGPGGPTDTQYF
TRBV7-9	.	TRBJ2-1	CASSSMLRDEQFF
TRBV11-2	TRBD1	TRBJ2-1	CASSFTGTGLYNEQFF
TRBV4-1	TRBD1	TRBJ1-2	CASSQGQGSGYGYTF
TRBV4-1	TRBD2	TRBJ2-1	CASSQDEALAGGNEQFF
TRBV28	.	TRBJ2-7	CASSSLGPGYEQYF
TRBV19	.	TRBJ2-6	CASSPRVFSGANVLTF
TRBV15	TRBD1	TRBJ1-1	CATSRDDRGTWGTEAFF
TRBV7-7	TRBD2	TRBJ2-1	CASSSLPGTSGNNEQFF
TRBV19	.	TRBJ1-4	CASSIGSAGHEKLFF
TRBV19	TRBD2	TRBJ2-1	CASSMGTYGTSGSTDEQFF
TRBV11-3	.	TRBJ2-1	CASSERRSYNEQFF
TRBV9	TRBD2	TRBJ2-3	CASSTRDAGGQYF
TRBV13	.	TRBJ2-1	CASSTSGEQFF
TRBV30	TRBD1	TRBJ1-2	CAWTGGRDYGYTF
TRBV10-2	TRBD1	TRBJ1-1	CASSEVLGQGGTEAFF
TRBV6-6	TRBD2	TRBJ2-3	CASKRAGNTDTQYF
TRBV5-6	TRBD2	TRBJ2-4	CASSPPTGGIAKNIQYF
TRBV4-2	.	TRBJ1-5	CASSQDADQPQHF
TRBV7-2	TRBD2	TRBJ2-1	CASSLTSGSPNEQFF
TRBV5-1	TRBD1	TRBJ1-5	CASSQGGYDQPQHF
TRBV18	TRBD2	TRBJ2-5	CASCRTSGYQETQYF
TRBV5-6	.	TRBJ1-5	CASSSKGGEWEPQHF